This T cell receptor (beta chain) was identified during a study of regulatory T cells in long-lasting Graves disease. The CDR3 spans 14 residues. Germline V gene data show CDR1 as LGHDT and CDR2 as YNNKEL (reference sequence). Trimming cost V 4 bases and J 7 bases, with 14 bases left between them. This clonotype was seen many times. The antigen is undetermined. Arm-PCR of CDR3 regions with iRepertoire HTBI primers generated TCR beta libraries. In the authors' workflow: Across all samples, roughly 60 TRBV segments and around 13 TRBJ segments were identified. TCRdb processed the multiplex PCR reads anew with MiXCR; each CDR3 protein has one entry. The V and J calls follow TCRdb's processing rather than the paper's. The table records 350,000 to 450,000 distinct CDR3 sequences, around 17% of them present only once. Time point: newly diagnosed GD, antithyroid drugs for less than 3 months. RNA from PBMCs was the source of the TCR library.

Study-level points and caveats: Persistent Graves' patients had lower TCR diversity than newly diagnosed ones. TRBV28, TRBJ1-2 and TRBJ2-5 were favored in persistent disease.

These data also formed part of another study, on T cells in Graves' hyperthyroidism and ophthalmopathy.

The source is a man aged 40-49 years with Graves disease. The chain joins TRBV3-1 to TRBJ2-1; D might be TRBD1 (5 bases). The sequenced sample was peripheral blood mononuclear cells (PBMCs), obtained at new diagnosis, from a patient treated with antithyroid drugs. In DNA, the CDR3 is TGTGCCAGCAGCCCAGGGTCCGCCGGGAATGAGCAGTTCTTC. It translates to CASSPGSAGNEQFF.